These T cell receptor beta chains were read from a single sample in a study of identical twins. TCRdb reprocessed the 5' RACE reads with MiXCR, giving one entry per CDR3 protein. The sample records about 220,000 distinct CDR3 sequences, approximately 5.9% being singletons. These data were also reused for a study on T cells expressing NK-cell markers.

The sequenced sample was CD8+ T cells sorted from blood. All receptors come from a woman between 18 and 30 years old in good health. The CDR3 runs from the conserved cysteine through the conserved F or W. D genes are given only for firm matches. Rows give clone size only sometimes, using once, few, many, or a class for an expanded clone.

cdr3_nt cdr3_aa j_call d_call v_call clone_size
TGTGCCACCAGCAGAGGGAGGACAGGGAACTACGAGCAGTACTTC CATSRGRTGNYEQYF TRBJ2-7 TRBD1 TRBV15 many
TGTGCGGCGGGGCAGTTCAATCAGCCCCAGCATTTT CAAGQFNQPQHF TRBJ1-5 - TRBV27 -
TGTGCCAGCAGTCCTAGCGGGAGGGGCCAAGAGACCCAGTACTTC CASSPSGRGQETQYF TRBJ2-5 TRBD2 TRBV6-1 few
TGTGCCAGCAGCGTAGCCAAGTCAGGGGGACTAGAAACCGGGGAGCTGTTTTTT CASSVAKSGGLETGELFF TRBJ2-2 - TRBV9 few
TGTGCCAGCAACCATATGGACTCTCAAGAGACCCAGTACTTC CASNHMDSQETQYF TRBJ2-5 - TRBV28 -
TGCGCCAGCAGCTTGGATGCTAGCGGGACAAACAATGAGCAGTTCTTC CASSLDASGTNNEQFF TRBJ2-1 TRBD2 TRBV5-1 few
TGTGCCAGCAGTCTCTCGGAAGCTGATGGCTACACCTTC CASSLSEADGYTF TRBJ1-2 - TRBV12-3/TRBV12-4 -
TGTGCCAGCAGTTACGCTTTGCGGGACCTATTAATGCACAATGAGCAGTTCTTC CASSYALRDLLMHNEQFF TRBJ2-1 - TRBV6-2/TRBV6-3 -
TGCGCCAGCGGTTGGGACGGTAACTATGGCTACACCTTC CASGWDGNYGYTF TRBJ1-2 - TRBV4-3 many
TGTGCCAGCAGTGCCTCGGGGGCCGACAGGGCGCGAACCCGAACCGGGGAGCTGTTTTTT CASSASGADRARTRTGELFF TRBJ2-2 - TRBV6-4 few
TGTGCCATCAAAGCTTCGGACGGACAAGAGACCCAGTACTTC CAIKASDGQETQYF TRBJ2-5 - TRBV10-3 many
TGCGCCAGCAGCCATACCGGGACTGAGGATGAGCAGTTCTTC CASSHTGTEDEQFF TRBJ2-1 - TRBV4-3 -
TGCAGTGCTAGAGGTTCAGCGGGAGAGGAGGACAATGAGCAGTTCTTC CSARGSAGEEDNEQFF TRBJ2-1 TRBD2 TRBV20-1 -
TGTGCCAGCAGCGTAGGTGGGGGGTCCGCCTACGAGCAGTACTTC CASSVGGGSAYEQYF TRBJ2-7 - TRBV9 few
TGTGCCAGCCCAGCGGGAGGAACGAACACCGGGGAGCTGTTTTTT CASPAGGTNTGELFF TRBJ2-2 TRBD2 TRBV12-3/TRBV12-4 few
TGTGCCACCAGCCCACTAGCGGGGGGGCAGGAGACCCAGTACTTC CATSPLAGGQETQYF TRBJ2-5 TRBD2 TRBV15 few
TGTGCCAGCAGCTTCCGCCTCACAGATACGCAGTATTTT CASSFRLTDTQYF TRBJ2-3 - TRBV9 many
TGTGCCACCAGCAGAGGCCGGGACTCCCCCAGGTTGCCCCAGTACTTC CATSRGRDSPRLPQYF TRBJ2-5 - TRBV15 -
TGTGCCAGCTCACCTACAGGGCCCTACGAGCAGTACTTC CASSPTGPYEQYF TRBJ2-7 - TRBV18 many
TGTGCCAGCAGTCCGGACAGGGAATCGTTCCGCAATGAGCAGTTCTTC CASSPDRESFRNEQFF TRBJ2-1 TRBD1 TRBV27 many
TGCGCCAGCAGCCAAGAAGGTAATGAAAAACTGTTTTTT CASSQEGNEKLFF TRBJ1-4 - TRBV4-1 few
TGTGCTAGTGGTTCCGGGACAGGGTTCGACGAGCAGTACTTC CASGSGTGFDEQYF TRBJ2-7 TRBD1 TRBV12-5 few
TGCGCCAGCAGCTTGGCCCCTAAGCTCCAGACCTACGAGCAGTACTTC CASSLAPKLQTYEQYF TRBJ2-7 - TRBV5-1 few
TGCAGCGTTGAAGATGGCAGGGCTATTGAGCAGTTCTTC CSVEDGRAIEQFF TRBJ2-1 - TRBV29-1 many
TGTGCCAGCAGTTTAGACAGGGGGGCGATCGATGAGCAGTTCTTC CASSLDRGAIDEQFF TRBJ2-1 TRBD1 TRBV27 -
TGTGCCAGCAGTGAAGCGCTTCAGCCAGGGGAACTGTTTTTT CASSEALQPGELFF TRBJ1-4 - TRBV2 few
TGTGCCACCAGCAGAGGACAATCTGGGGCCAACGTCCTGACTTTC CATSRGQSGANVLTF TRBJ2-6 - TRBV15 many
TGTGCCAGCAGCTTACAACAGCGGGGGCCCTACGAGCAGTACTTC CASSLQQRGPYEQYF TRBJ2-7 TRBD2 TRBV7-9 -
TGCGCCAGCAGCTTGGAAGGGGGGGGACAAGAGACCCAGTACTTC CASSLEGGGQETQYF TRBJ2-5 - TRBV5-1 -
TGTGCCAGCAGAACGGGACTCCGGCGGGATACGCAGTATTTT CASRTGLRRDTQYF TRBJ2-3 - TRBV6-1 -
TGTGCCAGCGGAGAACACCGGCTAGCGCACACAGATACGCAGTATTTT CASGEHRLAHTDTQYF TRBJ2-3 - TRBV6-1 -
TGTGCCAGCAGCGTAGGCGACAGGGAGGATGAAAAACTGTTTTTT CASSVGDREDEKLFF TRBJ1-4 TRBD1 TRBV9 few
TGTGCCAGCAGTTTCCTGGGGAATTCTGAAGCTTTCTTT CASSFLGNSEAFF TRBJ1-1 - TRBV27 -
TGCGCCAGCAGCCCCGGGCTCTCCTACGAGCAGTACTTC CASSPGLSYEQYF TRBJ2-7 - TRBV4-3 many
TGCAGTGTTCAGGGTTTTATGAACACTGAAGCTTTCTTT CSVQGFMNTEAFF TRBJ1-1 - TRBV20-1 many
TGTGCCGGGGGGACAGTTGAAGCTTTCTTT CAGGTVEAFF TRBJ1-1 TRBD1 TRBV30 few
TGTGCCAGCAGCGCTGGGCCCGCCCAGTACTTC CASSAGPAQYF TRBJ2-5 - TRBV5-4 few
TGTGCCAGCAGCTTCCCGGGGAACACTGAAGCTTTCTTT CASSFPGNTEAFF TRBJ1-1 - TRBV7-9 -
TGTGCCAGTACCTCCCTGACCCACACCCAGCCCCAGCATTTT CASTSLTHTQPQHF TRBJ1-5 - TRBV19 -
TGTGCCAGCAGCTTAGGCTCCAAGGGGAGTAGCAATCAGCCCCAGCATTTT CASSLGSKGSSNQPQHF TRBJ1-5 - TRBV7-9 -
TGTGCCAGCATGGACAGGGACACAGATACGCAGTATTTT CASMDRDTDTQYF TRBJ2-3 TRBD1 TRBV6-6 -
TGTGCCAGCAGCTTGAACTTTAAGTACCAAGAGACCCAGTACTTC CASSLNFKYQETQYF TRBJ2-5 - TRBV5-6 -
TGTGCCAGCAGTTTAAGTAGAATGGCCTACTACACCTTC CASSLSRMAYYTF TRBJ1-2 - TRBV27 -
TGTGCCAGCAGTGACGCAGAACAAGAGACCCAGTACTTC CASSDAEQETQYF TRBJ2-5 - TRBV2 -
TGTGCCAGCAGCCCGGGGCCTCGGCGGGAGACCCAGTACTTC CASSPGPRRETQYF TRBJ2-5 - TRBV14 -
TGTGCCAGCAGTTTTGACCCACAGGGTTTGCGGCAGTTCTTC CASSFDPQGLRQFF TRBJ2-1 - TRBV12-3/TRBV12-4 few
TGTGCCAGCAGACCGACAGGGGAGCTAAACTATGGCTACACCTTC CASRPTGELNYGYTF TRBJ1-2 TRBD1 TRBV6-1 few
TGCAGTGGGACGAAAGCCTACGAGCAGTACTTC CSGTKAYEQYF TRBJ2-7 - TRBV20-1 few
TGTGCCAGCAGTTTACCCGGATGGAATTCACCCCTCCACTTT CASSLPGWNSPLHF TRBJ1-6 - TRBV12-3/TRBV12-4 few